This T cell receptor (beta chain) was recovered during a study of response to subunit inactivated influenza vaccine (dated by TCRdb to the late 2010s). Describing the broader study: The study used deep quantitative T cell receptor repertoire profiling to track responses to a trivalent subunit inactivated influenza vaccine. Beyond this particular receptor, the publication reports: The authors proposed that each seasonal influenza vaccination may bring in only a limited number of new T cells.

Libraries were made using RT-PCR. This sample was sequenced with an Illumina HiSeq 2500. TCRdb reprocessed the public reads (quality trimming at Q25 with fastp, clone calling with MiXCR) and kept in-frame beta chains. Rows are combined by CDR3 protein, so each entry shows the most common genes and DNA. This sample lists 700,000 to 900,000 distinct CDR3 sequences; about 20% were detected once. More than 8.5% of the sample is taken by the ten largest. This clonotype was recorded many times. Its antigen remains undetermined. Qualities for individual bases were not recorded, and no much larger clone is one base off. Taken from cysteine to phenylalanine, the CDR3 has 13 residues. Solely the CDR3 DNA is kept, with 39 bases framed from the first base. V is cut back by 5 bases and J by 8 bases, with 7 bases in the junction unmatched.

The chain employs TRBV12-3 or TRBV12-4 and TRBJ2-3, with 7 middle bases fitting TRBD2. The sample here was PBMCs from blood, taken around 5 days after vaccination. This receptor was taken from a man aged 45 to 65 who received an inactivated influenza vaccine. Donor details come from another sample of the same person, matched by shared clones. DNA sequence: TGTGCCAGCAGTCCGGGACTAATCGGTACGCAGTATTTT. This yields the protein CASSPGLIGTQYF.